The 2 T cell receptor beta chains below come from one sample, sequenced in a study of cytomegalovirus exposure and HLA in healthy donors. The PCR contained 60 Vbeta and 13 Jbeta primers. Assay: immunoSEQ multiplex PCR; the TCRdb copy retains only in-frame clones and omits some. The table includes about 200,000 clones, roughly 13% detected once. Sequencing was carried out using PBMCs. Source of these receptors: a man over 45 in good health and CMV-seropositive.

This clone was recorded a few times. The chain links TRBV5-6 to TRBJ2-4; D is unclear. Germline-derived CDR1 and CDR2 are SGHDT and YYEEEE. This CDR3 is 15 amino acids long. The V end was cut by 2 bases, the J end by 0 bases, with 9 bases between. The CDR3 bases are TGTGCCAGCAGCTTTACCAGCGTAGCCAAAAACATTCAGTACTTC. It yields the protein CASSFTSVAKNIQYF.

The rearrangement joins TRBV7-2 to TRBJ1-5, with TRBD1 as a possible D gene (6 bases). Trimming took off 4 bases at V and 4 bases at J, with 17 bases between the two ends. The CDR3 is made up of 16 amino acids. Germline CDR1 is SGHTA and CDR2 is FQGNSA. The CDR3 is CASSYWTELFNQPQHF. The CDR3 bases are TGTGCCAGCAGCTACTGGACAGAGCTTTTTAATCAGCCCCAGCATTTT.